Listed below are T cell receptor beta chains from one sample, sequenced in a study of cytomegalovirus exposure and HLA in healthy donors. Assay used: immunoSEQ multiplex PCR; TCRdb lists only in-frame clones, some missing. The table includes about 160,000 clones, about 80% detected once. The specimen sequenced was PBMCs. The receptors here all came from a man aged 40-50 years in good health and CMV-seronegative. Both conserved end residues are trimmed from each CDR3. Each record gives: J gene, V gene, CDR3 length, CDR3 protein.

J gene: TRBJ2-7; V gene: TRBV5-1; CDR3 length: 13; CDR3 protein: ASSLSGGPYYEQY
J gene: TRBJ2-1; V gene: TRBV2; CDR3 length: 9; CDR3 protein: AKRESNEQF
J gene: TRBJ2-2; V gene: TRBV6-4; CDR3 length: 14; CDR3 protein: ASSRGAGSTTGELF
J gene: TRBJ2-2; V gene: TRBV11-3; CDR3 length: 14; CDR3 protein: ASRPRTSGNYGELF
J gene: TRBJ2-7; V gene: TRBV27; CDR3 length: 11; CDR3 protein: ASSAGRSYEQY
J gene: TRBJ2-7; V gene: TRBV7-9; CDR3 length: 11; CDR3 protein: ASSPYSTYEQY
J gene: TRBJ1-4; V gene: TRBV6-4; CDR3 length: 11; CDR3 protein: ASEGVTNEKLF
J gene: TRBJ2-7; V gene: TRBV6-5; CDR3 length: 12; CDR3 protein: ASSFDISSYEQY
J gene: TRBJ1-2; V gene: TRBV7-8; CDR3 length: 13; CDR3 protein: ASSLGTAGADGYT
J gene: .; V gene: TRBV4-3; CDR3 length: 13; CDR3 protein: ASSRNSGASYEQY
J gene: TRBJ2-7; V gene: TRBV5-8; CDR3 length: 15; CDR3 protein: ASSQPPTGGVSYEQY
J gene: TRBJ2-5; V gene: TRBV5-1; CDR3 length: 13; CDR3 protein: ASSSQNPPQETQY
J gene: TRBJ2-1; V gene: TRBV4-2; CDR3 length: 12; CDR3 protein: ASSQSGRNNEQF
J gene: TRBJ2-1; V gene: TRBV9; CDR3 length: 10; CDR3 protein: ASSVGENGQF
J gene: TRBJ1-5; V gene: TRBV6-5; CDR3 length: 11; CDR3 protein: ASSYLSNQPQH
J gene: TRBJ1-1; V gene: TRBV5-1; CDR3 length: 11; CDR3 protein: ASSLEGQGAAF
J gene: TRBJ2-1; V gene: TRBV18; CDR3 length: 15; CDR3 protein: ASSPRGLAGVGNEQF
J gene: TRBJ2-1; V gene: TRBV29-1; CDR3 length: 12; CDR3 protein: SVEVGSSYNEQF